One sample yielded the 17 T cell receptor beta chains listed below, sequenced in a study of CXCR3-negative and CXCR3-positive naive CD8 T cells. UMI-labeled 5' RACE yielded the TRB cDNA libraries. Using the 5' RACE reads, TCRdb records one entry per CDR3 protein without DNA. The repertoire table contains 45,000 to 65,000 distinct CDR3 sequences. The sample was naive CXCR3- CD8+ T cells from blood. Subset indicated: CD45RO-CCR7+CD27+CD95- naive CD8+ T cells lacking CXCR3 (TNR3-). Receptor source: a human donor in good health. Some clones in this sample may be carry-over from other donors' samples.

The V and J genes are TRBV29-1 and TRBJ1-1. Germline values: CDR1 SQVTM, CDR2 ANQGSEA. The CDR3 consists of 11 residues. The CDR3 loop reads CSGFSDTEAFF.

CDR3 region: CASSPGQSYGYTF. V and J are TRBV13 and TRBJ1-2; TCRdb returns TRBD1, unconfirmable since there is no DNA. The CDR3 is made up of 13 amino acids. The germline CDR1 and CDR2 sequences are PRHDT and FYEKMQ (reference sequence).

The chain carries TRBV24-1 and TRBJ2-3. CDR1 is KGHDR, CDR2 SFDVKD, per germline. The CDR3 extends over 14 amino acids. The CDR3 reads CATSVDFDTDTQYF.

The chain uses TRBV6-5 and TRBJ2-6. The CDR3 loop spans 14 amino acids. Looked up from germline, CDR1 is MNHEY and CDR2 is SVGAGI. CDR3 sequence reads: CASSYSSGANVLTF.

The CDR3 loop reads CASSQDPTAYFQTYEQYF. The V and J genes are TRBV4-1 and TRBJ2-7. The V gene's germline CDR1 is MGHRA and CDR2 YSYEKL. CDR3 length equals 18 residues.

This chain's CDR3 is CANSRGTNYGYTF. The chain carries TRBV12-3 or TRBV12-4 and TRBJ1-2. The CDR3 is made up of 13 amino acids.

V usage is TRBV6-2 or TRBV6-3 and J usage is TRBJ1-1. Germline-derived CDR1 and CDR2 are MNHEY and SVGEGT. This CDR3 has 13 residues. The CDR3 here is CASSYFLNTEAFF.

The chain couples TRBV7-6 to TRBJ2-1; TCRdb lists TRBD2, though no DNA is available to test this call. CDR1 is SGHVS, CDR2 FNYEAQ, per germline. The CDR3 length is 19 residues. CDR3 loop: CASSLAPSLAGATSNEQFF.

The rearrangement joins TRBV6-5 to TRBJ2-1; the D call of TRBD2 rests on TCRdb alone, since no DNA is present to check it. Germline CDR1 MNHEY, CDR2 SVGAGI. CDR3 length: 18 amino acids. This chain's CDR3 is CASSWTSGGPSSYNEQFF.

The chain uses TRBV13 and TRBJ2-7. Germline loops: CDR1 PRHDT, CDR2 FYEKMQ (reference sequence). The length of the CDR3 is 13 residues. This CDR3 is CASSLRPNGEQYF.

The V and J genes are TRBV12-3 or TRBV12-4 and TRBJ2-3; TCRdb designates TRBD2, a call that cannot be tested without DNA. The CDR3 has 13 residues. This CDR3 is CASTTGASDTQYF.

The rearrangement links TRBV20-1 to TRBJ2-7; the TCRdb D gene call, TRBD1, has no DNA to confirm it. This CDR3 is built from 14 residues. In germline, CDR1 is DFQATT, CDR2 SNEGSKA (reference sequence). The CDR3 spells CSARAGTGLDEQYF.

The chain employs TRBV12-3 or TRBV12-4 and TRBJ2-1; the TCRdb D gene call, TRBD1, has no DNA to confirm it. The CDR3 totals 15 residues. The CDR3 here is CASSSLGGFYNEQFF.

CDR3 sequence: CASSLWDEQYF. The gene calls are TRBV4-2 and TRBJ2-7. The CDR3 consists of 11 residues. The germline CDR1 and CDR2 sequences are LGHNA and YNFKEQ.

The chain recombines TRBV6-2 or TRBV6-3 with TRBJ1-2; TCRdb's D call of TRBD1 is untestable without DNA. Germline V gene lookup returns CDR1 MNHEY and CDR2 SVGEGT. The CDR3 totals 16 residues. CDR3: CASTGAVFGVNYGYTF.

The J gene is TRBJ2-1, the V gene TRBV30; the D call from TCRdb, TRBD2, cannot be confirmed without DNA. CDR3 length: 13 residues. Germline V gene data show CDR1 as GTSNPN and CDR2 as SVGIG (reference sequence). CDR3 amino acids: CAWSDQLAVKGFF.

The gene calls are TRBV4-3 and TRBJ2-6; no DNA is available, so the TRBD1 call from TCRdb remains unchecked. The germline V gene encodes CDR1 LGHNA and CDR2 YSLEER. This CDR3 spans 15 amino acids. The CDR3 spells CASSQGTGGANVLTF.